Presented here are 14 T cell receptor beta chains from one specimen sequenced in a study of type 1 regulatory T cells (dated by TCRdb to about 2021). Their specific antigens are unknown. The sequencer was an Illumina MiSeq. TCRdb applied fastp at Q25 and MiXCR to the public reads, then kept only in-frame beta chains. A single entry per CDR3 protein holds the most common genes and DNA from its merged rows. The sample table shows around 65,000 distinct CDR3 sequences, and 49% are seen once. The top ten hold about 2% of the sample. Sequenced input: cultured non-Tr1 T cells, either the whole culture or a sorted T cell fraction (not recorded which). In light of the paper, this sample's cell subset or site label describes: non-Tr1 population from the T-allo10 product. These receptors were obtained from a human donor in good health.

The chain joins TRBV4-2 to TRBJ2-1; either TRBD1 or TRBD2 may supply D (6 bases each). From germline, CDR1 is LGHNA and CDR2 YNFKEQ. The CDR3 has 17 residues. The V end was cut by 1 base, the J end by 5 bases, with 18 bases between. CDR3 protein: CASSQGTKGGTNNEQFF. CDR3 in DNA: TGTGCCAGCAGCCAAGGCACTAAGGGGGGAACCAACAATGAGCAGTTCTTC.

This chain links TRBV29-1 with TRBJ1-1; 7 bases fit TRBD1. Trimming at V came to 7 bases and at J to 1 base, leaving 3 bases not matched to a gene. This CDR3 has 12 amino acids. Germline CDR1 is SQVTM and CDR2 is ANQGSEA. In DNA form, the CDR3 reads TGCAGCGGGGGACAGAAGAACACTGAAGCTTTCTTT. This codes for CSGGQKNTEAFF.

This clonotype turned up a few times. The chain uses TRBV3-1 and TRBJ1-5; no clear D gene. CDR1 LGHDT and CDR2 YNNKEL come from the germline V gene (reference sequence). The V and J ends lost 0 bases and 10 bases respectively, with 19 bases between them. This CDR3 spans 16 amino acids. CDR3: CASSQDGRILPFPQHF. For the CDR3, the DNA is TGTGCCAGCAGCCAAGACGGCCGGATCCTACCTTTTCCCCAGCATTTT.

In regard to this clonotype: The junction differs from germline at one of its ends, possibly a read error. The chain is built from TRBV28 and TRBJ1-6; 7 bases match TRBD1. The CDR3 has 17 residues. Germline V gene lookup returns CDR1 MDHEN and CDR2 SYDVKM. The CDR3 bases are TGTGCCAGCAGCCTAACCTGGGGAGGGGGCTATAGTTCACCCCTCCACTTT. Protein sequence: CASSLTWGGGYSSPLHF.

The chain has TRBV4-3 and TRBJ1-4; 10 bases match TRBD1. Per the germline V gene, CDR1 is LGHNA and CDR2 is YSLEER. After removal of 5 bases from V and 6 bases from J, the junction contained 3 bases not matched to a gene. The CDR3 covers 14 residues. Here the CDR3 reads CASSIGTGDEKLFF. The CDR3 DNA reads as TGCGCCAGCAGCATCGGGACAGGGGATGAAAAACTGTTTTTT.

The V and J genes are TRBV5-1 and TRBJ2-7; D is possibly TRBD2 (5 bases). Germline-derived CDR1 and CDR2 are SGHRS and YFSETQ. V lost 4 bases and J lost 4, with 15 bases in between. There are 14 residues in the CDR3. In nucleotides, the CDR3 is TGCGCCAGCAGCCGGACTTCTGGAGGTTACGAGCAGTACTTC. Translation: CASSRTSGGYEQYF.

The rearrangement uses TRBV3-1 and TRBJ1-1, with D hard to call. CDR1 and CDR2 from the germline V gene are LGHDT and YNNKEL (reference sequence). V was clipped by 4 bases and J by 0 bases, with 15 bases between them. The CDR3 covers 16 residues. CDR3 sequence (DNA): TGTGCCAGCAGCCCGACCCGGGGAGGGATGAACACTGAAGCTTTCTTT. This encodes CASSPTRGGMNTEAFF.

The chain carries TRBV4-1 and TRBJ2-1; 11 bases are a match to TRBD2. The CDR3 totals 16 residues. Germline CDR1 and CDR2: MGHRA and YSYEKL. J gave up 3 bases and V 4 bases, and 5 bases lay outside the gene matches. In DNA form, the CDR3 reads TGCGCCAGCAGCCGAGTTCTAGCGGGGGGCTACAATGAGCAGTTCTTC. Amino acids: CASSRVLAGGYNEQFF.

This chain links TRBV12-3 or TRBV12-4 with TRBJ2-1, with 13 bases lining up with TRBD2. The CDR3 contains 16 residues. V was pared by 3 bases and J by 6 bases, with 5 bases of the junction left unmatched. The CDR3: CASSFQGLAGFNEQFF. CDR3 nucleotide sequence: TGTGCCAGCAGTTTTCAGGGACTAGCGGGGTTCAATGAGCAGTTCTTC.

This chain joins TRBV6-5 and TRBJ1-3, with a tentative D call TRBD1 (5 bases). V gave up 6 bases and J gave up 4 bases, with 13 bases separating them. Germline-derived CDR1 and CDR2 are MNHEY and SVGAGI. CDR3 length: 14 amino acids. The CDR3 reads CASRKQVEGNTIYF. For the CDR3, the DNA is TGTGCCAGCAGGAAACAGGTTGAGGGAAACACCATATATTTT.

The chain couples TRBV19 to TRBJ2-6; 9 nucleotides agree with TRBD1. The CDR3 is 17 residues long. Trimming took 6 bases from V and 3 from J; bases not matched to a gene: 9. Germline V gene lookup returns CDR1 LNHDA and CDR2 SQIVND (reference sequence). DNA of the CDR3: TGTGCCAGTAGACTTACAGGGGGCGCGGGTGGGGCCAACGTCCTGACTTTC. This codes for CASRLTGGAGGANVLTF.

The chain has TRBV12-3 or TRBV12-4 and TRBJ2-3; 8 nucleotides align to TRBD1. The length of the CDR3 is 14 residues. V was pared by 4 bases and J by 4 bases, with 4 bases of the junction left unmatched. The CDR3 nucleotides read TGTGCCAGCAGTTCTGGACAGGGAGCAGATACGCAGTATTTT. Protein sequence: CASSSGQGADTQYF.

V usage is TRBV4-2 and J usage is TRBJ1-2; TRBD1 matches at 9 bases. This CDR3 has 17 residues. Trimming cost V 1 base and J 5 bases; bases outside gene matches: 11. Germline V gene lookup returns CDR1 LGHNA and CDR2 YNFKEQ. The CDR3 DNA reads as TGTGCCAGCAGCCAAGCCACACAGGGGGCTCAGGGGTATGGCTACACCTTC. It specifies CASSQATQGAQGYGYTF.

The V gene is TRBV6-1, the J gene TRBJ2-7; TRBD1 might be the D (5 bases). V lost 5 bases to trimming and J lost 0 bases, with 14 bases between them. The CDR3 has 15 amino acids. Germline V gene data show CDR1 as MNHNS and CDR2 as SASEGT. The CDR3 spells CASSPQGTRSYEQYF. CDR3 coding DNA: TGTGCCAGCAGTCCCCAGGGCACCCGCTCCTACGAGCAGTACTTC.